These 31 T cell receptor beta chains originate from one sample sequenced in a study of T-cell memory formation after mild COVID-19. TCRdb called the 5' RACE reads again in MiXCR, with one record for every CDR3 protein. This sample carries 400,000 to 500,000 distinct CDR3 sequences, 20% to 25% of them seen once, and the ten largest clones take around 8.8%. The sample comprised PBMCs or a T cell subset sorted from them (not recorded which). The receptor source for this set is an adult woman who had mild COVID-19 (a few samples of this study predate the infection). Cell type and time point are not known.

This clonotype has just a few counts. The chain is built from TRBV5-1 and TRBJ1-1; the D gene is possibly TRBD1 (6 bases). The V gene lost 2 bases and the J gene lost 4 bases, with 15 bases spanning the gap. Per germline, CDR1 SGHRS and CDR2 YFSETQ. This CDR3 comprises 15 residues. In DNA, the CDR3 is TGCGCCAGCAGCTTTCCTACAGGGCGGGCCACTGAAGCTTTCTTT. Encoded protein: CASSFPTGRATEAFF.

The chain carries TRBV6-6 and TRBJ2-5, with 11 bases that match TRBD2. This CDR3 has 14 residues. V shed 5 bases, J shed 5 bases, and the junction held 4 bases outside the gene matches. Germline assignment: CDR1 MNHNY and CDR2 SVGAGI (reference sequence). The CDR3 region is CASSQPSGGETQYF. The CDR3 coding sequence is TGTGCCAGCAGTCAACCTAGCGGGGGGGAGACCCAGTACTTC.

This clonotype was seen only a few times. This chain uses TRBV20-1 with TRBJ2-7; 8 positions agree with TRBD1. This CDR3 is built from 13 residues. The germline gives CDR1 DFQATT, CDR2 SNEGSKA (reference sequence). V dropped 3 bases and J dropped 4; count of bases not matched to a gene: 5. The chain's CDR3 is CSARGRGLYEQYF. CDR3 DNA sequence: TGCAGTGCTAGGGGCAGGGGGCTATACGAGCAGTACTTC.

This clonotype was seen more than once but under ten times. The rearrangement links TRBV20-1 to TRBJ2-1, with TRBD2 matching 12 bases. After removal of 0 bases from V and 10 bases from J, the junction contained 7 bases not matched to a gene. Germline CDR1 reads DFQATT; CDR2 reads SNEGSKA (reference sequence). The CDR3 is 15 amino acids. CDR3 sequence (DNA): TGCAGTGCTAGAGATTCTAGCGGGGGGGCATGGGAGCAGTTCTTC. This codes for CSARDSSGGAWEQFF.

In this sample, this clonotype turned up a few times. The chain uses TRBV24-1 and TRBJ2-2; 11 bases are shared with TRBD1. J lost 0 bases, V lost 0 bases, and 5 bases had no gene match. Germline-derived CDR1 and CDR2 are KGHDR and SFDVKD. The CDR3 runs 19 residues. Here the CDR3 DNA reads TGTGCCACCAGTGATTTGCTTAAGGGACAGGGGGCGAACACCGGGGAGCTGTTTTTT. Amino acid sequence: CATSDLLKGQGANTGELFF.

In this sample, this clonotype turned up a few times. The chain links TRBV18 to TRBJ2-7; 8 bases are shared with TRBD1. CDR3 length equals 14 residues. In germline, CDR1 is KGHSH, CDR2 LQKENI. Unmatched junction bases numbered 8, after V lost 3 bases and J lost 7 bases. CDR3 region: CASSPGTGPLEQYF. Written as DNA, the CDR3 is TGTGCCAGCTCACCGGGGACAGGCCCTTTAGAGCAGTACTTC.

This clonotype was detected a few times. CDR3 loop: CASSAQSRADGIRPGANVLTF. CDR3 bases: TGTGCCAGCAGCGCCCAGTCCCGTGCGGACGGGATTCGGCCTGGGGCCAACGTCCTGACTTTC. The rearrangement links TRBV9 to TRBJ2-6, with a tentative D call TRBD2 (5 bases). Germline lookup yields CDR1 SGDLS and CDR2 YYNGEE. This CDR3 comprises 21 residues. V shed 3 bases and J shed 2 bases, with 27 bases lying between them. Looking up the rest from reference TRBV9 and TRBJ2-6 gives the full variable domain: DSGVTQTPKHLITATGQRVTLRCSPRSGDLSVYWYQQSLDQGLQFLIQYYNGEERAKGNILERFSAQQFPDLHSELNLSSLELGDSALYFCASSAQSRADGIRPGANVLTFGAGSRLTVL.

V gene TRBV6-2 or TRBV6-3 combines with J gene TRBJ2-1; 10 bases match TRBD2. The CDR3 covers 18 residues. Germline CDR1 MNHEY, CDR2 SVGEGT. V lost 2 bases to trimming and J lost 7 bases; unmatched junction nucleotides: 14. The CDR3 here is CASSYKGRLAGVKNEQFF. In DNA form, the CDR3 reads TGTGCCAGCAGTTACAAGGGGAGGCTAGCGGGGGTTAAAAATGAGCAGTTCTTC.

A few counts support this clonotype. J is TRBJ2-6 and V is TRBV27; D remains ambiguous. This CDR3 spans 14 amino acids. Trimming removed 7 bases at V and 0 bases at J, with 7 bases between. CDR1 and CDR2 (germline): MNHEY, SMNVEV (reference sequence). Here the CDR3 reads CASTTASGANVLTF. DNA of the CDR3: TGTGCCAGCACCACCGCCTCTGGGGCCAACGTCCTGACTTTC.

This clonotype was seen only a few times. The gene calls are TRBV25-1 and TRBJ1-1, with TRBD1 matching over 9 bases. This CDR3 comprises 15 residues. Germline CDR1 and CDR2: MGHDK and SYGVNS. After removal of 4 bases from V and 2 bases from J, the junction contained 5 bases not matched to a gene. CDR3 sequence (DNA): TGTGCCAGCAGTGGGGACAGGGTTGGCAACACTGAAGCTTTCTTT. Protein product: CASSGDRVGNTEAFF.

The chain couples TRBV5-1 to TRBJ2-5, with D unclear. The CDR3 runs to 14 residues. Germline CDR1 and CDR2: SGHRS and YFSETQ. The germline V and J ends were trimmed by 4 bases and 3 bases, with 13 bases remaining between them. For the CDR3, the DNA is TGCGCCAGCAGCGGAACACAGAAGGAAGAGACCCAGTACTTC. It is translated as CASSGTQKEETQYF.

This clonotype was seen more than once but under ten times. The V and J genes are TRBV19 and TRBJ2-7; 7 bases map to TRBD1. This CDR3 is 14 amino acids long. The germline CDR1 and CDR2 sequences are LNHDA and SQIVND (reference sequence). V lost 4 bases to trimming and J lost 5 bases; unmatched junction nucleotides: 8. The CDR3: CASSTDRDSHEQYF. In DNA, the CDR3 is TGTGCCAGTAGTACAGACAGGGATTCCCACGAGCAGTACTTC.

This clonotype turned up a few times. The gene calls are TRBV3-1 and TRBJ1-1; 7 bases align to TRBD1. The ends lost 2 bases at V and 8 bases at J; junction bases unmatched: 5. The germline V gene has CDR1 LGHDT and CDR2 YNNKEL (reference sequence). The CDR3 sequence is 13 residues long. In nucleotides, the CDR3 is TGTGCCAGCAGCCAACTCGACAGGGCGGAAGCTTTCTTT. Translated, it gives CASSQLDRAEAFF.

The chain is built from TRBV7-8 and TRBJ2-2; D assignment may be TRBD1 or TRBD2 (6 bases each). V gave up 2 bases and J gave up 1 base, with 14 bases separating them. This CDR3 has 17 residues. Per germline, CDR1 SGHVS and CDR2 FQNEAQ. Written as DNA, the CDR3 is TGTGCCAGCAGCTTAAGGGGGGACCCTAGGAACACCGGGGAGCTGTTTTTT. Translated, it gives CASSLRGDPRNTGELFF.

The rearrangement joins TRBV10-3 to TRBJ2-7; the match to TRBD1 covers 12 bases. CDR1 is ENHRY and CDR2 is SYGVKD in the germline V gene. The CDR3 runs 15 residues. J was trimmed by 4 bases and V by 6 bases; bases with no gene match: 7. CDR3 loop: CAIRGPGQGAYEQYF. The DNA for the CDR3 is TGTGCCATCAGAGGTCCGGGACAGGGGGCGTACGAGCAGTACTTC.

This clonotype came up a few times. The chain has TRBV5-1 and TRBJ2-7; the D gene could be TRBD1 or TRBD2 (5 bases each). CDR1 is SGHRS and CDR2 is YFSETQ in the germline V gene. The CDR3 sequence is 15 residues long. V was clipped by 4 bases and J by 3 bases, with 17 bases between them. The CDR3: CASSTSGTPGYEQYF. DNA of the CDR3: TGCGCCAGCAGCACGTCCGGGACCCCGGGCTACGAGCAGTACTTC. The full variable domain, its missing parts supplied by reference TRBV5-1 and TRBJ2-7, is KAGVTQTPRYLIKTRGQQVTLSCSPISGHRSVSWYQQTPGQGLQFLFEYFSETQRNKGNFPGRFSGRQFSNSRSEMNVSTLELGDSALYLCASSTSGTPGYEQYFGPGTRLTVT.

The chain employs TRBV6-2 or TRBV6-3 and TRBJ1-2; TRBD1 aligns across 8 bases. V lost 5 bases, J lost 4 bases, and 18 bases stayed unmatched. CDR1 MNHEY and CDR2 SVGEGT come from the germline V gene. The CDR3 extends over 18 amino acids. CDR3 amino acids: CASSPPGTGTHRGYGYTF. For the CDR3, the DNA is TGTGCCAGCAGTCCCCCCGGGACAGGCACTCACAGGGGCTATGGCTACACCTTC.

The chain is built from TRBV7-6 and TRBJ1-5, with D perhaps TRBD1 (6 bases). V was trimmed by 1 base and J by 0 bases, leaving 16 bases between them. Germline assignment: CDR1 SGHVS and CDR2 FNYEAQ. The CDR3 runs to 18 residues. The CDR3 loop is CASSLVSGATYSNQPQHF. The CDR3 DNA sequence: TGTGCCAGCAGCTTAGTATCAGGGGCGACATATAGCAATCAGCCCCAGCATTTT.

This clonotype was recorded a few times. This chain joins TRBV5-6 and TRBJ2-7; D unresolved. V lost 4 bases, J lost 2 bases, and 13 bases lay in between. CDR3 length: 14 amino acids. Germline V gene lookup returns CDR1 SGHDT and CDR2 YYEEEE. This CDR3 reads CASSAVMEAYEQYF. The CDR3 bases are TGTGCCAGCAGCGCGGTGATGGAAGCCTACGAGCAGTACTTC.

The J gene is TRBJ2-7, the V gene TRBV29-1; 8 bases agree with TRBD1. The CDR3 extends over 11 amino acids. With V trimmed by 6 bases and J by 4 bases, 2 bases remained unmatched. CDR1 and CDR2 (germline): SQVTM, ANQGSEA. CDR3 in DNA: TGCAGCGTACAGGGGGAGTACGAGCAGTACTTC. Protein sequence: CSVQGEYEQYF.

This chain links TRBV12-3 or TRBV12-4 with TRBJ2-1, with TRBD1 matching 8 bases. CDR3 length equals 16 residues. The J segment lost 5 bases and the V segment lost 6 bases, leaving 12 bases of the junction unmatched. The CDR3 here is CASRPQGAGRDNEQFF. CDR3 DNA: TGTGCCAGCAGACCCCAGGGGGCGGGACGCGACAATGAGCAGTTCTTC.

By frequency in the sample, this clonotype is medium-sized. V is TRBV7-9 and J is TRBJ2-7, with TRBD2 identical over 10 bases. Germline-derived CDR1 and CDR2 are SEHNR and FQNEAQ (reference sequence). The CDR3 is 15 residues long. J was trimmed by 7 bases and V by 1 base; bases with no gene match: 7. The CDR3 DNA follows: TGTGCCAGCAGCTTAGGTTCTAGCGGGAGAGGGGAGCAGTACTTC. As protein: CASSLGSSGRGEQYF.

This clonotype has only a few counts. The V call is TRBV7-9, the J call TRBJ2-5; 11 bases match TRBD2. The CDR3 contains 15 residues. Trimming took 2 bases from V and 5 from J; bases not matched to a gene: 4. Germline CDR1 SEHNR, CDR2 FQNEAQ (reference sequence). The chain's CDR3 is CASSLTSGSSETQYF. The CDR3 nucleotides read TGTGCCAGCAGCTTAACTAGCGGGAGCTCTGAGACCCAGTACTTC.

This sequence joins TRBV3-1 and TRBJ2-1, with TRBD2 as a possible D gene (6 bases). The V gene lost 0 bases and the J gene lost 2 bases, with 14 bases spanning the gap. Per germline, CDR1 LGHDT and CDR2 YNNKEL (reference sequence). This CDR3 comprises 17 residues. As DNA, the CDR3 is TGTGCCAGCAGCCAAGATCGGCGGAGGGAGACCTACAATGAGCAGTTCTTC. This codes for CASSQDRRRETYNEQFF.

The chain recombines TRBV5-1 with TRBJ1-1; D call uncertain. The ends were cut back, 4 bases at V and 0 bases at J, with 10 bases in the middle. Germline V gives CDR1 SGHRS, CDR2 YFSETQ. CDR3 size: 14 residues. The CDR3 DNA reads TGCGCCAGCAGCCCCCGAGGAATGAACACTGAAGCTTTCTTT. Its protein product is CASSPRGMNTEAFF.

V gene TRBV4-3 combines with J gene TRBJ1-2; 8 bases map to TRBD1. CDR1 is LGHNA and CDR2 is YSLEER in the germline V gene. This CDR3 comprises 18 residues. The J segment lost 3 bases and the V segment lost 0 bases, leaving 12 bases of the junction unmatched. CDR3 sequence reads: CASSQDLRDRQRDYGYTF. The CDR3, as DNA: TGCGCCAGCAGCCAAGACCTTCGGGACAGGCAAAGGGACTATGGCTACACCTTC.

This clonotype was detected only once. DNA for the CDR3: TGTGCCAGCAGCGCGGGCAGCGGGGGGGCTTTGGACGAGCAGTACTTC. It encodes CASSAGSGGALDEQYF. The V gene is TRBV7-6, the J gene TRBJ2-7; 10 positions match TRBD2. CDR3 length: 16 residues. In germline, CDR1 is SGHVS, CDR2 FNYEAQ. V lost 5 bases and J lost 5; bases outside the gene matches: 12.

In its sample, this clonotype was seen a few times. The chain combines TRBV11-2 with TRBJ2-7; TRBD1 might be the D (6 bases). This CDR3 region has 12 residues. V was shortened by 5 bases and J by 4 bases, with 9 bases between the two germline ends. Germline V gene sequence: CDR1 SGHAT, CDR2 FQNNGV. Here the CDR3 reads CASSIQGYEQYF. The CDR3 DNA is TGTGCCAGCAGCATACAGGGATACGAGCAGTACTTC.

This chain links TRBV4-1 with TRBJ2-3; TRBD2 is a possible D gene (6 bases). Germline values: CDR1 MGHRA, CDR2 YSYEKL. The CDR3 covers 17 residues. The V end was cut by 0 bases, the J end by 2 bases, with 15 bases between. Here the CDR3 DNA reads TGCGCCAGCAGCCAAGATTTACGGGGGAGTCTCACAGATACGCAGTATTTT. Amino acid sequence: CASSQDLRGSLTDTQYF.

This chain uses TRBV4-1 with TRBJ2-1; D is undetermined. Germline-derived CDR1 and CDR2 are MGHRA and YSYEKL. CDR3 length: 15 residues. Between the trimmed V and J ends, which lost 0 bases and 3 bases, there was a span of 9 bases. The CDR3 loop is CASSQDPGNYNEQFF. The CDR3 DNA reads as TGCGCCAGCAGCCAAGATCCGGGCAACTACAATGAGCAGTTCTTC.

The chain employs TRBV4-2 and TRBJ2-7, with TRBD2 as a possible D gene (6 bases). CDR3 length: 15 residues. The germline V gene encodes CDR1 LGHNA and CDR2 YNFKEQ. Trimming took off 0 bases at V and 4 bases at J, with 13 bases between the two ends. This CDR3 is CASSQDSGTLYEQYF. Written as DNA, the CDR3 is TGTGCCAGCAGCCAAGATAGCGGCACTTTGTACGAGCAGTACTTC.